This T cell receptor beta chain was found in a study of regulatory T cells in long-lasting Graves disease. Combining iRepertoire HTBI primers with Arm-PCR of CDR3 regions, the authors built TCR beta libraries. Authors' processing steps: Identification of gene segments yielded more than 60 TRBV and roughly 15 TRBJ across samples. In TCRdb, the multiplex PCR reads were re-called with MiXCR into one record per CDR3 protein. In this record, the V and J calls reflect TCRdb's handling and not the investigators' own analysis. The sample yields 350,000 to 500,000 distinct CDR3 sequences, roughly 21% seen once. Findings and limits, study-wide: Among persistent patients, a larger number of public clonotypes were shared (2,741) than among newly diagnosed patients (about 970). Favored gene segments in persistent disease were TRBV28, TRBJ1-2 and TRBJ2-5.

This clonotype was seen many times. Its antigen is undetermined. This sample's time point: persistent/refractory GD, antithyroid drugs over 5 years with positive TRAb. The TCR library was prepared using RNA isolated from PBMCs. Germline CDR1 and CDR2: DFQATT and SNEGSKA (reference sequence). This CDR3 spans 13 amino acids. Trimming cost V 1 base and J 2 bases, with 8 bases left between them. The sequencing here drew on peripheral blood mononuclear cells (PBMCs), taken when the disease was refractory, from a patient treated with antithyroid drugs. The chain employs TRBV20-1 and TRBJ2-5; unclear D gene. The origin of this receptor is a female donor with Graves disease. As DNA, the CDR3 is TGCAGTGCTAGAGGGGTAGGGCAAGAGACCCAGTACTTC. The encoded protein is CSARGVGQETQYF.